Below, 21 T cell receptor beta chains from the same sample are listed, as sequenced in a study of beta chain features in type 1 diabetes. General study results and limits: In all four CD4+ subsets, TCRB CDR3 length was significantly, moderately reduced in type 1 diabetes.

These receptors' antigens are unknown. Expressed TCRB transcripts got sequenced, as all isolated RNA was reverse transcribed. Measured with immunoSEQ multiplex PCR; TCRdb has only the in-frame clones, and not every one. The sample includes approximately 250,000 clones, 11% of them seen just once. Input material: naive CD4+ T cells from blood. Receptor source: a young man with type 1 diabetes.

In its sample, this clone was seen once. The CDR3 loop is CASSLQVSGELFF. In DNA form, the CDR3 reads TGCGCCAGCAGCTTACAGGTCTCCGGGGAGCTGTTTTTT. V gene TRBV5-1 combines with J gene TRBJ2-2; D is possibly TRBD1 (5 bases). Germline CDR1 is SGHRS and CDR2 is YFSETQ. The CDR3 has 13 amino acids. Trimming stripped 2 bases from V and 6 bases from J, with 8 bases between.

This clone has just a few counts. CDR3 in DNA: TGTGCCAGCAGGACAGTCTCTGGGGCCAACGTCCTGACTTTC. Amino acids: CASRTVSGANVLTF. V gene TRBV2 combines with J gene TRBJ2-6, with D tentatively TRBD1 (5 bases). Trimming shortened V by 6 bases and J by 0 bases, and 6 bases separated the two germline ends. Germline-derived CDR1 and CDR2 are SNHLY and FYNNEI. The CDR3 is 14 residues long.

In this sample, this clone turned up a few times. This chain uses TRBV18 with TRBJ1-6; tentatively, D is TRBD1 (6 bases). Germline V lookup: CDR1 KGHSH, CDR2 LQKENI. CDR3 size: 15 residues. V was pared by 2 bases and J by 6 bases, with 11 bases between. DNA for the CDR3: TGTGCCAGCTCACCAAGGACAGCTCTTAATTCACCCCTCCACTTT. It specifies CASSPRTALNSPLHF.

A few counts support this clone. CDR3 nucleotides: TGTGCCAGCAGAGAGACAGGGGGAGATGGGACCCAGTACTTC. The encoded protein is CASRETGGDGTQYF. This chain uses TRBV28 with TRBJ2-5; 9 bases map to TRBD1. CDR1 and CDR2 (germline): MDHEN, SYDVKM. This CDR3 comprises 14 residues. The junction had 9 bases not matched to a gene; V was cut back by 6 bases and J by 7 bases.

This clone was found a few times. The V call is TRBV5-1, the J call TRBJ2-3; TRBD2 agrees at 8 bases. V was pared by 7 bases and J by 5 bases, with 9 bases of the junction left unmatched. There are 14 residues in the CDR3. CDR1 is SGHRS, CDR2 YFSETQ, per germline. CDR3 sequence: CASGPGLVLDTQYF. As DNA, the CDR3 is TGCGCCAGCGGGCCGGGACTAGTGTTAGATACGCAGTATTTT.

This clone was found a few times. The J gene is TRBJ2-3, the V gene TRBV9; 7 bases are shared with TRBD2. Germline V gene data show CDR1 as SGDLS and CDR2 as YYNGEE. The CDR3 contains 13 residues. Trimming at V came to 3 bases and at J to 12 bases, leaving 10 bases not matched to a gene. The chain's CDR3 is CASSEGTTPSQYF. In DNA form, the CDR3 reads TGTGCCAGCAGCGAGGGGACTACCCCATCCCAGTATTTT. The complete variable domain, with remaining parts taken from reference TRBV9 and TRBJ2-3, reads DSGVTQTPKHLITATGQRVTLRCSPRSGDLSVYWYQQSLDQGLQFLIQYYNGEERAKGNILERFSAQQFPDLHSELNLSSLELGDSALYFCASSEGTTPSQYFGPGTRLTVL.

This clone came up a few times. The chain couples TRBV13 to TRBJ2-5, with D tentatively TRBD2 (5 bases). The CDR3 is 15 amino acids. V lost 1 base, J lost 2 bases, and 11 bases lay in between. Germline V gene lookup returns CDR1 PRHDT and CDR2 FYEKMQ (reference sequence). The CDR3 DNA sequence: TGTGCCAGCAGCTTAGACGCGGGCCTTCAAGAGACCCAGTACTTC. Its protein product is CASSLDAGLQETQYF.

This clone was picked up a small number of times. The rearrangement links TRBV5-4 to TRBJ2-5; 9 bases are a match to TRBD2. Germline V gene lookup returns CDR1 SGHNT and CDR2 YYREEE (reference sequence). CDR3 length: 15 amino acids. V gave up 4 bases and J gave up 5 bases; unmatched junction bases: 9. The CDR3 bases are TGTGCCAGCAGCATTAAGCGGGGGGCCGCCGAGACCCAGTACTTC. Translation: CASSIKRGAAETQYF. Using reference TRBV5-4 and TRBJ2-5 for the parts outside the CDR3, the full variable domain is ETGVTQSPTHLIKTRGQQVTLRCSSQSGHNTVSWYQQALGQGPQFIFQYYREEENGRGNFPPRFSGLQFPNYSSELNVNALELDDSALYLCASSIKRGAAETQYFGPGTRLLVL.

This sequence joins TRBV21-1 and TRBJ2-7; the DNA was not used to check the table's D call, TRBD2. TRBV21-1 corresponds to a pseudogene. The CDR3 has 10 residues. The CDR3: CASPQTGQYF. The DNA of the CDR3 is TGTGCCAGCCCCCAAACGGGGCAGTACTTC.

CDR3 DNA: TGCGCCAGCAGCTTGGCTGGCGGGATAAGCACAGATACGCAGTATTTT. It encodes CASSLAGGISTDTQYF. The chain uses TRBV5-1 and TRBJ2-3; TRBD2 might be the D (6 bases). Germline V gene sequence: CDR1 SGHRS, CDR2 YFSETQ. There are 16 residues in the CDR3. The ends were cut back, 0 bases at V and 0 bases at J, with 11 bases in the middle.

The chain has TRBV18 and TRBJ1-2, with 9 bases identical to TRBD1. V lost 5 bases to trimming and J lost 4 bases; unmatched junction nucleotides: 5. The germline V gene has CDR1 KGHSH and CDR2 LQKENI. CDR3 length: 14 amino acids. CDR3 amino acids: CASSVDRGGYGYTF. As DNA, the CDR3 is TGTGCCAGCTCAGTGGACAGGGGCGGCTATGGCTACACCTTC.

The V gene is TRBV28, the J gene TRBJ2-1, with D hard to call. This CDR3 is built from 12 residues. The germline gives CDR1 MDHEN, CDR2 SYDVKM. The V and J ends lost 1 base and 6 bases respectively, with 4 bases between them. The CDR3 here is CASSLFLNEQFF. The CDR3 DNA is TGTGCCAGCAGTTTATTCCTCAATGAGCAGTTCTTC.

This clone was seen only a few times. The CDR3 sequence: CSGSSGNTIYF. In DNA form, the CDR3 reads TGCAGTGGGAGCTCTGGAAACACCATATATTTT. The gene calls are TRBV20-1 and TRBJ1-3; no reliable D call. Germline V CDR1 and CDR2: DFQATT, SNEGSKA (reference sequence). V was cut by 7 bases and J by 0 bases, with 4 bases left in between. The CDR3 is made up of 11 amino acids.

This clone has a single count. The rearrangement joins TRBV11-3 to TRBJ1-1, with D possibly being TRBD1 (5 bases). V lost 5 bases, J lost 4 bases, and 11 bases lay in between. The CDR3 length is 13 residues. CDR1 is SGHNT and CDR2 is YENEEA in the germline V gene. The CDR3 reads CASSPGHSTEAFF. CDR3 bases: TGTGCCAGCAGCCCCGGACATAGCACTGAAGCTTTCTTT.

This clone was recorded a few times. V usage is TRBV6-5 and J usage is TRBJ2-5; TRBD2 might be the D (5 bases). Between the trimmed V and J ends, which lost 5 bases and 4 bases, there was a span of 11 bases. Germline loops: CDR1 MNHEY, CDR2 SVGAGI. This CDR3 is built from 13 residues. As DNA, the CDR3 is TGTGCCAGCAGTAACGGTCGGGGAGAGACCCAGTACTTC. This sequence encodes CASSNGRGETQYF.

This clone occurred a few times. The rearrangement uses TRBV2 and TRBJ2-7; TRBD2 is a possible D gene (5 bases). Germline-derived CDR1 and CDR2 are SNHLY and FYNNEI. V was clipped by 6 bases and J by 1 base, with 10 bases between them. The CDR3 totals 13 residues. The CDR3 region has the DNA TGTGCCAGCAGATTAGCGTTTTCCTACGAGCAGTACTTC. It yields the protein CASRLAFSYEQYF.

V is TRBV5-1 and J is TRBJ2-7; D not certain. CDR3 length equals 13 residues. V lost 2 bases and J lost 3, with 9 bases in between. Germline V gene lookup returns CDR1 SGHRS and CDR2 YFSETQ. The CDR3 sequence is CASSLTQYYEQYF. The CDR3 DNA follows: TGCGCCAGCAGCTTAACTCAATACTACGAGCAGTACTTC.

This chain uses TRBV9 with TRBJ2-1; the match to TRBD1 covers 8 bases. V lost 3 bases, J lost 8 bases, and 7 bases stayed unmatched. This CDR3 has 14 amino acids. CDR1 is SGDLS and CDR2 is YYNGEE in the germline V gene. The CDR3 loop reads CASSGGQVRDEQFF. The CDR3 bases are TGTGCCAGCAGCGGGGGACAGGTTCGGGATGAGCAGTTCTTC. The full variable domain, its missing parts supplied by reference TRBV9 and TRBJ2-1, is DSGVTQTPKHLITATGQRVTLRCSPRSGDLSVYWYQQSLDQGLQFLIQYYNGEERAKGNILERFSAQQFPDLHSELNLSSLELGDSALYFCASSGGQVRDEQFFGPGTRLTVL.

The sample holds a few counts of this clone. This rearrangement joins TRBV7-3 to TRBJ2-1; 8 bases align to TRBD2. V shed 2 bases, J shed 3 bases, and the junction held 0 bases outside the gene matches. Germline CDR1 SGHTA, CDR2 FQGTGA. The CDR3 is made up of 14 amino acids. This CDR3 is CASSLGTSYNEQFF. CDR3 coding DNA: TGTGCCAGCAGCTTAGGGACTAGCTACAATGAGCAGTTCTTC.

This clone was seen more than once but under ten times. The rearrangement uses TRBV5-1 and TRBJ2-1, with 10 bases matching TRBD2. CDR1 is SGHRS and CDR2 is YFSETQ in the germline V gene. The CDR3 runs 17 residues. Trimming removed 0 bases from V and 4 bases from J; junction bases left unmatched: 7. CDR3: CASSLGASGGSYNEQFF. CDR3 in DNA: TGCGCCAGCAGCTTGGGGGCTAGCGGGGGATCTTACAATGAGCAGTTCTTC.

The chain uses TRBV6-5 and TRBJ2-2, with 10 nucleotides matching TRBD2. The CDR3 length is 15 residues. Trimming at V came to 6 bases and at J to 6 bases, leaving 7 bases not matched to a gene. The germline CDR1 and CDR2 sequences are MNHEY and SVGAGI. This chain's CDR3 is CASRPLAGRSGELFF. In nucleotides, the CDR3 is TGTGCCAGCAGACCACTAGCGGGGAGGTCCGGGGAGCTGTTTTTT.